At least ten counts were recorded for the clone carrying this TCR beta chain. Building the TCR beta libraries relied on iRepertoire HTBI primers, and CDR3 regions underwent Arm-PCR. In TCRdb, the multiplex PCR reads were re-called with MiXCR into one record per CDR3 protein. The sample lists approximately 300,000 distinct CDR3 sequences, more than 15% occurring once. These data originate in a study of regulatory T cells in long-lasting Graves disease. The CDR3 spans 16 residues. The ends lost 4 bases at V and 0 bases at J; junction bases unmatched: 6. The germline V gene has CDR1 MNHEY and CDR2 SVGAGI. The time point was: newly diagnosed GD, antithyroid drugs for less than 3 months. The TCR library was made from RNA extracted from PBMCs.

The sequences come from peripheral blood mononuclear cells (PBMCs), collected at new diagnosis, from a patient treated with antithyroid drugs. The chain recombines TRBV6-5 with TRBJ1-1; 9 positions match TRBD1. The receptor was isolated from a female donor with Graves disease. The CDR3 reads CASSWGQGGVNTEAFF. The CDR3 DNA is TGTGCCAGCAGTTGGGGACAGGGAGGGGTGAACACTGAAGCTTTCTTT.